This T cell receptor beta chain is from a study of blood T cell repertoires in COVID-19. As handled by the study authors: How many nucleated cells were present was estimated from reference gene primer amplification. Assay: immunoSEQ multiplex PCR; the TCRdb copy retains only in-frame clones and omits some. V, J and clone size are those of that table, while D and trimming were read from the DNA. This sample has fewer than 500,000 clones, with 80% to 90% found just once. From germline, CDR1 is GTSNPN and CDR2 SVGIG (reference sequence). Trimming removed 2 bases from V and 1 base from J, with 8 bases in between. The CDR3 consists of 14 residues.

The chain employs TRBV30 and TRBJ2-2, with no clear D. Sequenced: PBMCs or T cells enriched from blood (not recorded which). This clonotype originated in a man younger than 45 who had recovered from COVID-19. CDR3 nucleotide sequence: TGTGCCTGGAGTTCGCGGAGGAACACCGGGGAGCTGTTTTTT. It yields the protein CAWSSRRNTGELFF.